This T cell receptor (beta chain) was recovered during a study of shared clonotypes between healthy human individuals. The germline V and J ends were trimmed by 4 bases and 5 bases, with 12 bases remaining between them. Germline loops: CDR1 GTSNPN, CDR2 SVGIG (reference sequence). The CDR3 spans 13 residues. As concerns this clone: A far larger clone is just one base off, so this is likely a read error. Since the CDR3 does not end with the conserved phenylalanine or tryptophan, this likely comes from a read error.

The study enrolled healthy HIV-negative adults without recent acute infections or vaccinations as donors. All donors were Caucasian adults living in Nashville, Tennessee. Around 30,000 T cell genomes, or around 300 ng DNA, went into replicate PCRs of unsorted PBMC. Unsorted PBMC DNA went through sequencing on ten immunoSEQ deep assay plates. Sequencing was performed with immunoSEQ multiplex PCR; in TCRdb, only in-frame clones are kept and a portion is missing. Of 75,000 to 100,000 clones listed, approximately 51% were seen once; the top ten hold about 14%. The sample was PBMCs. The chain has TRBV30 and TRBJ1-5; D gene unclear. The sequence was obtained from a woman aged 40 to 50 in good health. Some clones in this sample may be carry-over from other donors' samples. The CDR3 DNA is TGTGCCTGGACTTCCAGAAAAGATCAGCCCCAGCATTAT. Residues: CAWTSRKDQPQHY.